This is a list of T cell receptor beta chains from one sample in a study of graft-versus-host responses after intestinal transplantation. The table came from immunoSEQ multiplex PCR; TCRdb's copy has only in-frame clones and leaves some out. Among roughly 85,000 clones listed, 75% to 95% were seen once. The antigens for these receptors are not known. Source: unstimulated CD8+ T cells sorted from spleen or lymph node cells, taken before transplant. These receptor sequences come from a human donor who was the organ donor for an intestinal transplant. Each CDR3 is given with its conserved first and last residue. The D gene is left open where the match is weak. Rows give clone size only sometimes, using once, few, many, or a class for an expanded clone.

D | size | J | V | CDR3 | DNA
- | - | TRBJ2-5 | TRBV4-1 | CASSRGHRGAGQETQYF | TGCGCCAGCAGCCGAGGTCACAGGGGAGCGGGACAAGAGACCCAGTACTTC
TRBD1 | - | TRBJ2-1 | TRBV7-8 | CASSFRRDRGENEQFF | TGTGCCAGCAGCTTCAGACGGGACAGGGGGGAGAATGAGCAGTTCTTC
- | - | TRBJ1-2 | TRBV29-1 | CSVDSTGGYGYTF | TGCAGCGTTGACTCGACGGGGGGGTATGGCTACACCTTC
TRBD1 | - | TRBJ1-2 | TRBV5-4 | CASRLDRGRVDYGYTF | TGTGCCAGCAGACTGGACAGGGGGCGAGTTGACTATGGCTACACCTTC
TRBD2 | once | TRBJ2-5 | TRBV2 | CASSGLASRETQYF | TGTGCCAGCAGCGGACTAGCGTCCCGGGAGACCCAGTACTTC
- | - | TRBJ2-7 | TRBV5-1 | CASSLGYEQYF | TGCGCCAGCAGCTTGGGGTACGAGCAGTACTTC
- | once | TRBJ1-1 | TRBV4-1 | CASSQEMQWGRTEAFF | TGCGCCAGCAGCCAAGAAATGCAGTGGGGCCGGACTGAAGCTTTCTTT
TRBD2 | - | TRBJ2-7 | TRBV7-8 | CASSLDLAGRYEQYF | TGTGCCAGCAGCTTAGACCTAGCGGGGCGCTACGAGCAGTACTTC
- | - | TRBJ2-1 | TRBV6-4 | CASSATEWVEQFF | TGTGCCAGCAGTGCTACAGAGTGGGTTGAGCAGTTCTTC
- | - | TRBJ2-5 | TRBV6-6 | CASSYADLLEGETQYF | TGTGCCAGCAGTTACGCCGACCTCCTAGAAGGGGAGACCCAGTACTTC
TRBD1 | - | TRBJ1-3 | TRBV28 | CASSPLGGTGDPGNTIYF | TGTGCCAGCAGTCCTTTGGGGGGGACAGGGGATCCTGGAAACACCATATATTTT
TRBD1 | - | TRBJ2-2 | TRBV7-6 | CASRGDRGFVTGELFF | TGTGCCAGCAGGGGAGACAGGGGGTTTGTCACCGGGGAGCTGTTTTTT
TRBD1 | - | TRBJ2-4 | TRBV7-9 | CASSPPTGSSKNIQYF | TGTGCCAGCAGCCCACCGACAGGGTCTTCCAAAAACATTCAGTACTTC
- | - | TRBJ2-5 | TRBV5-1 | CASSPRTRLQETQYF | TGCGCCAGCAGCCCAAGAACCCGCCTCCAAGAGACCCAGTACTTC
- | - | TRBJ2-1 | TRBV11-2 | CASSVGLSSYNEQFF | TGTGCCAGCAGCGTCGGTCTGAGCTCCTACAATGAGCAGTTCTTC
TRBD1 | - | TRBJ1-2 | TRBV27 | CASRPGTGPYYGYTF | TGTGCCAGCAGACCTGGGACAGGGCCCTACTATGGCTACACCTTC
TRBD1 | - | TRBJ1-1 | TRBV5-1 | CASSSAGTGEAFF | TGCGCCAGCAGCTCGGCCGGGACAGGGGAAGCTTTCTTT
- | - | TRBJ2-3 | TRBV6-1 | CASARQYF | TGTGCCAGCGCTAGGCAGTATTTT
- | - | TRBJ2-7 | TRBV11-3 | CASSPRDGGWYEQYF | TGTGCCAGCAGCCCCCGCGATGGCGGGTGGTACGAGCAGTACTTC
- | - | TRBJ2-2 | TRBV5-1 | CASSLGTYTGELFF | TGCGCCAGCAGCCTCGGGACTTACACCGGGGAGCTGTTTTTT
- | - | TRBJ1-1 | TRBV10-3 | CAISGPQGAGTEAFF | TGTGCCATCAGTGGCCCACAGGGCGCCGGGACTGAAGCTTTCTTT
- | once | TRBJ2-1 | TRBV5-1 | CASSGGTGNNEQFF | TGCGCCAGCAGCGGGGGCACAGGGAACAATGAGCAGTTCTTC
- | - | TRBJ2-3 | TRBV4-1 | CASSQEGRSPDTQYF | TGCGCCAGCAGCCAAGAGGGACGGAGCCCCGATACGCAGTATTTT
- | - | TRBJ1-2 | TRBV14 | CASSLRSGSYLYGYTF | TGTGCCAGCAGCTTACGCTCGGGCAGTTACCTCTATGGCTACACCTTC
TRBD2 | - | TRBJ2-7 | TRBV7-9 | CASSAGTRPYEQYF | TGTGCCAGCAGCGCCGGGACTAGACCCTACGAGCAGTACTTC